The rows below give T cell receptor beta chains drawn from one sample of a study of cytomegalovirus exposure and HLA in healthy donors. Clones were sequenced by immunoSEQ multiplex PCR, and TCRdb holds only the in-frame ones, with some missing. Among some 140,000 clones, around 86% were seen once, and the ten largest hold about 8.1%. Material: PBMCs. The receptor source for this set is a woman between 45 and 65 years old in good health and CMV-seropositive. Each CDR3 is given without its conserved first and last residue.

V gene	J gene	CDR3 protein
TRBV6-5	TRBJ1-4	ASKGQEDYEKLF
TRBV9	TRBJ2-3	ASSVDNYYPTDTQY
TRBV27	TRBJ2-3	ASRRWMAEGDTQY
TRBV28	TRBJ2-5	ASSLAGGGEQY
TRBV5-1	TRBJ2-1	ASTGIAGVSNEQF
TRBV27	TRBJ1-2	ASAETGEEELYGYT
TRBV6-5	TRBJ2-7	ASSYSGLSSSYEQY
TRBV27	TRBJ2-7	ASSRTGTGSLEQY
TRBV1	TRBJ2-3	TSSQRVLRERRRGDTQY
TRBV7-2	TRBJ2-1	ASSLLTSANEQF
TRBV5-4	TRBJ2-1	ASTLGAGGYNEQF
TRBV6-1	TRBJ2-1	ASSFVDYETNEQF
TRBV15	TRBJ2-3	ATSRDRFGGTDTQY
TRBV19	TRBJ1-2	ASTQGGGYGYT
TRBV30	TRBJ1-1	AWGMISDTEAF
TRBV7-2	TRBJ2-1	ASSLERQGYNEQF
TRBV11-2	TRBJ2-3	ASSLGSSGRATDTQY
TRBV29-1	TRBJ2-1	SEGGNNEQF
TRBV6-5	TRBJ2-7	ASSPRQGKGEQY
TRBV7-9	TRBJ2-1	ASSLDLGLAGGYNEQF
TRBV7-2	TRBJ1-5	ASSLGGGQPQH
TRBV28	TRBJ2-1	ASSFAGDEVNEQF
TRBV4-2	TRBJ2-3	ASSQDVAGGLDTQY
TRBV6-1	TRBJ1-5	ASSEAREQPQH
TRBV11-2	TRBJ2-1	ASSPRQGVSNEQF
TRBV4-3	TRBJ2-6	ASSQDATGGRGANGLT
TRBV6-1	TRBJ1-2	ASSARAGSGYT
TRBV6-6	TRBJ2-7	ASSQASGSGEQY
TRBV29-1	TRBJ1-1	SVEDQFGGRGPEAF
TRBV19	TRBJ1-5	ASQPKLLTGEPQH
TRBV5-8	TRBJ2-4	ASSAQRQTGIQY
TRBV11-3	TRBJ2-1	ASSLGRTSGPYNEQF
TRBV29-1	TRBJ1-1	SVEALRDAEAF
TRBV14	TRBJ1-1	ASSQGPPSGYISEAF
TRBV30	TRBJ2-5	AWTRRDGVQTQY
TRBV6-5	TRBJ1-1	ATNSGGIEAF
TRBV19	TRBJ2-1	ASSATSGAYNEQF
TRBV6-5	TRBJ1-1	ASRTTIFTEAF
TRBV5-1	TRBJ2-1	ASSSTTGTSGVNEQF
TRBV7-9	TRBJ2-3	ASSFRENTQY
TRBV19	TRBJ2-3	ASSITGDPDTQY
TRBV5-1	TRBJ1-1	ASSLFSQGNTEAF
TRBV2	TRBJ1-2	ASSQLDSDYGYT
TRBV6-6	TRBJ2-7	ASRRTGGSYEQY
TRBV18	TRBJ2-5	ASSPGLAGRGETQY
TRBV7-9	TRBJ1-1	ASSLVQGLEAF
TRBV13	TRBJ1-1	ASRQQGVYTEAF
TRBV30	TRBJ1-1	AWSVHPGRAF